This T cell receptor beta chain comes out of a study of T cells in Graves' hyperthyroidism and ophthalmopathy. The V and J ends lost 2 bases and 5 bases respectively, with 18 bases between them. Germline CDR1 DFQATT, CDR2 SNEGSKA (reference sequence). The CDR3 is made up of 15 amino acids. Amplification targeted TCR beta CDR3 regions from RNA transcripts. Primed by the HTBI set, a first-round RT-PCR was run on the TCR CDR3. TCRdb analysed the multiplex PCR reads with MiXCR anew, one entry per CDR3 protein. This repertoire shows 450,000 to 600,000 distinct CDR3 sequences, less than 15% found once; its top ten account for approximately 15%. This clonotype appeared many times.

This TCR derives from a woman between 35 and 50 years old with Graves' hyperthyroidism. The rearrangement joins TRBV20-1 to TRBJ1-1; D may be TRBD1 (5 bases). The sample taken for sequencing was blood. The CDR3 nucleotides read TGCAGTGCTAGATCGGGCAGGGCAAGACAAACTGAAGCTTTCTTT. This codes for CSARSGRARQTEAFF.